These T cell receptor beta chains were read from a single sample in a study of PD-1 blockade in classical Hodgkin lymphoma. Clones were read by immunoSEQ multiplex PCR, and TCRdb kept only the in-frame ones, dropping some. The sample includes 30,000 or so clones, approximately 90% of them seen just once. Sequences were obtained from peripheral blood mononuclear cells (PBMCs). The source of these receptors is a human donor with classical Hodgkin lymphoma. Both conserved end residues are part of each CDR3. D genes are given only for firm matches.

V gene	J gene	D gene	CDR3 protein
TRBV15	TRBJ2-7	-	CATSSSGQAVRGEQYF
TRBV28	TRBJ1-5	TRBD1	CASSLRTGTNQPQHF
TRBV5-1	TRBJ2-7	TRBD2	CASSSERDSYEQYF
TRBV10-3	TRBJ2-5	TRBD1	CAISESGTGTETQYF
TRBV6-5	TRBJ2-5	TRBD2	CASKPGRGAGETQYF
TRBV29-1	TRBJ2-3	-	CSVEVRPGDTQYF
TRBV10-3	TRBJ2-1	TRBD2	CAISESASGRGYNEQFF
TRBV9	TRBJ2-7	TRBD1	CASSVNPGQNYEQYF
TRBV11-2	TRBJ2-5	-	CASSFGPAAYQETQYF
TRBV28	TRBJ2-7	TRBD2	CASSFARASGAYEQYF
TRBV6-1	TRBJ2-7	TRBD1	CASSWGQNEQYF
TRBV29-1	TRBJ2-1	TRBD1	CSVERWAQGAIRDNEQFF
TRBV9	TRBJ1-2	-	CASSVGDYYGYTF
TRBV19	TRBJ1-1	TRBD1	CASSQGVNTEAFF
TRBV10-3	TRBJ1-2	TRBD1	CAIEGTGGYRYTF
TRBV7-2	TRBJ1-4	TRBD1	CASSLARDSQGKQFF
TRBV19	TRBJ1-3	-	CASSKGFENTIYF
TRBV6-6	TRBJ2-3	-	CASSYYAGDTDTQYF
TRBV10-3	TRBJ2-1	-	CAISVEDLGRLF
TRBV5-1	TRBJ2-5	-	CASSFLVGQGETQYF
TRBV5-1	TRBJ2-3	TRBD2	CASSLGGGRGTDTQYF
TRBV27	TRBJ2-3	TRBD2	CASSLAPGGADTQYF
TRBV28	TRBJ2-7	TRBD1	CASQGTVLPYEQYF
TRBV19	TRBJ1-5	-	CASSRAAYSNQPQHF
TRBV29-1	TRBJ2-7	TRBD2	CSGLLAGGSYEQYF
TRBV7-2	TRBJ2-2	-	CASSLLPVTNTGELFF
TRBV5-6	TRBJ2-5	-	CASSFGTTATQYF
TRBV18	TRBJ1-4	TRBD1	CASSPTGAFEKLFF
TRBV11-2	TRBJ2-5	TRBD1	CASSTDRGLETQYF
TRBV6-5	TRBJ2-7	TRBD1	CASSYALTGGPYEQYF
TRBV28	TRBJ2-7	TRBD1	CASTLQGSAYEQYF
TRBV7-9	TRBJ2-3	-	CAGAGQSTDTQYF
TRBV5-1	TRBJ1-1	-	CASAWTANTEAFF
TRBV18	TRBJ2-1	TRBD2	CASSPFSGSVYNEQFF
TRBV19	TRBJ1-3	-	CASTNFGGSGNTIYF
TRBV2	TRBJ2-3	TRBD2	CASSRLAGPSTDTQYF
TRBV19	TRBJ2-3	-	CASSMTGGPDTQYF
TRBV29-1	TRBJ2-7	-	CSVVLARRGTYEQYF
TRBV10-3	TRBJ2-3	TRBD2	CAIKGLGAADTQYF
TRBV7-9	TRBJ2-7	-	CASSVGVYEQYF
TRBV6-5	TRBJ2-5	-	CASEKKDRFQETQYF